The 31 T cell receptor beta chains below all came from one sample that was sequenced in a study of molecular identifiers for immune sequencing clone quantification. TCRdb re-analysed the PCR reads in MiXCR, keeping a single row per CDR3 protein. The sample yields just over 40,000 distinct CDR3 sequences, roughly 22% seen once. The sequenced material came from naive CD8+ T cells from blood, with Jurkat cell RNA spiked in. Subset indicated: FACS-sorted CD8+CD4-CCR7+CD45RA+ naive T cells. Receptor source: a human donor in good health. Some libraries in this study had Jurkat cell RNA spiked in.

As concerns this clonotype: The junction differs from germline at one of its ends, possibly a read error. The chain links TRBV27 to TRBJ1-5, with D hard to call. The CDR3 extends over 15 amino acids. CDR1 MNHEY and CDR2 SMNVEV come from the germline V gene (reference sequence). The DNA of the CDR3 is TGTGCCAGCAGTTGGGGTCAGGCCGATAATCCGCCCCCGCATTTT. This codes for CASSWGQADNPPPHF.

As concerns this clonotype: Possible read error: a much larger clone is one base away. Because the CDR3's place on the DNA is in doubt, the DNA is left out and the CDR3 is given as listed by TCRdb. This chain uses TRBV30 with TRBJ2-2; the table's D call, TRBD1, was not checked against the DNA. The CDR3 spans 15 residues, counting both ends. Per germline, CDR1 GTSNPN and CDR2 SVGIG (reference sequence). The CDR3 loop reads CAWAGGTRVTGELLF.

This rearrangement joins TRBV13 to TRBJ2-5; D uncertain. The CDR3 extends over 12 amino acids. V lost 5 bases and J lost 5, with 9 bases in between. The germline V gene encodes CDR1 PRHDT and CDR2 FYEKMQ (reference sequence). CDR3 sequence (DNA): TGTGCCAGCAGCCTCGGATGGGAGACCCAGTACTTC. Translating gives CASSLGWETQYF.

This clonotype has a count of ten or more. The chain recombines TRBV4-2 with TRBJ2-3, with TRBD2 identical over 11 bases. Trimming cost V 0 bases and J 4 bases; bases outside gene matches: 6. Germline CDR1 reads LGHNA; CDR2 reads YNFKEQ. The CDR3 consists of 17 residues. The CDR3, as DNA: TGTGCCAGCAGCCAAGACCCGACTAGCGGGATGTCAGATACGCAGTATTTT. As protein: CASSQDPTSGMSDTQYF.

CDR3 loop: CASELFAPDYEQYF. The CDR3 region has the DNA TGTGCCAGCGAACTGTTCGCACCCGACTACGAGCAGTACTTC. V gene TRBV7-9 combines with J gene TRBJ2-7; no clear D. V gave up 8 bases and J gave up 3 bases, with 17 bases separating them. Germline V gives CDR1 SEHNR, CDR2 FQNEAQ (reference sequence). This CDR3 has 14 amino acids.

The chain is built from TRBV30 and TRBJ1-1, with 7 bases lining up with TRBD1. The CDR3 is 15 residues long. CDR1 GTSNPN and CDR2 SVGIG come from the germline V gene (reference sequence). Trimming at V came to 2 bases and at J to 5 bases, leaving 11 bases not matched to a gene. The CDR3 reads CAWSTRDRVWTEAFF. DNA for the CDR3: TGTGCCTGGAGTACCCGTGACAGGGTTTGGACTGAAGCTTTCTTT.

This clonotype was observed at least ten times. The chain joins TRBV20-1 to TRBJ2-5, with TRBD2 matching over 10 bases. This CDR3 spans 15 amino acids. CDR1 is DFQATT and CDR2 is SNEGSKA in the germline V gene (reference sequence). J lost 5 bases, V lost 6 bases, and 12 bases had no gene match. The chain's CDR3 is CSARTSGPYPETQYF. CDR3 in DNA: TGCAGTGCCCGGACTAGCGGCCCCTATCCGGAGACCCAGTACTTC.

This clonotype was detected many times. The V call is TRBV19, the J call TRBJ2-2; TRBD2 agrees at 12 bases. The V and J ends lost 2 bases and 5 bases, in that order; junction bases with no gene match: 3. The CDR3 has 16 residues. CDR1 LNHDA and CDR2 SQIVND come from the germline V gene (reference sequence). As DNA, the CDR3 is TGTGCCAGTAGTATACGACTAGCGGGGGTGACCGGGGAGCTGTTTTTT. This encodes CASSIRLAGVTGELFF.

This clonotype came up many times. For the CDR3, the DNA is TGTGCCAGTAGTATAGGAGGGGCAGGATTCGGGGAGCTGTTTTTT. Its translation: CASSIGGAGFGELFF. This chain links TRBV19 with TRBJ2-2; either TRBD1 or TRBD2 may fit D (5 bases each). Germline loops: CDR1 LNHDA, CDR2 SQIVND (reference sequence). The CDR3 runs 15 residues. The V gene lost 1 base and the J gene lost 7 bases, with 13 bases spanning the gap. The whole variable domain, filled in from reference TRBV19 and TRBJ2-2, reads DGGITQSPKYLFRKEGQNVTLSCEQNLNHDAMYWYRQDPGQGLRLIYYSQIVNDFQKGDIAEGYSVSREKKESFPLTVTSAQKNPTAFYLCASSIGGAGFGELFFGEGSRLTVL.

This clonotype has at least ten counts. At one boundary the junction diverges from the germline segment, which might be a read error. The gene calls are TRBV4-1 and TRBJ2-7, with 8 bases identical to TRBD2. Germline values: CDR1 MGHRA, CDR2 YSYEKL. This CDR3 contains 13 residues. CDR3 sequence: CASSQDIGGGWSF. The CDR3 DNA reads as TGCGCCAGCAGCCAAGATATCGGCGGGGGGTGGTCCTTC.

The chain carries TRBV7-6 and TRBJ2-7; D may be TRBD2 (5 bases). CDR1 is SGHVS and CDR2 is FNYEAQ in the germline V gene. V shed 5 bases and J shed 7 bases, with 15 bases lying between them. The CDR3 totals 13 residues. CDR3 DNA sequence: TGTGCCAGCAGCCCAATGCCCGGGGTAGAGCAGTACTTC. It is translated as CASSPMPGVEQYF.

This clonotype was counted many times. V gene TRBV29-1 combines with J gene TRBJ1-1, with 7 bases lining up with TRBD1. V lost 7 bases to trimming and J lost 1 base; unmatched junction nucleotides: 6. The CDR3 has 13 amino acids. CDR1 SQVTM and CDR2 ANQGSEA come from the germline V gene. The CDR3 protein is CSALTGTNTEAFF. The CDR3 nucleotides read TGCAGCGCTTTGACAGGGACGAACACTGAAGCTTTCTTT.

This clonotype was detected ten times or more. The V call is TRBV30, the J call TRBJ2-7; D call uncertain. V dropped 2 bases and J dropped 5 bases, with 19 bases sitting between them. In germline, CDR1 is GTSNPN, CDR2 SVGIG (reference sequence). The CDR3 extends over 15 amino acids. The CDR3 DNA is TGTGCCTGGAGTTCCCGTGGCCTACTCCGCGACGAGCAGTACTTC. Encoded protein: CAWSSRGLLRDEQYF.

In this sample, this clonotype turned up many times. The chain is built from TRBV12-3 or TRBV12-4 and TRBJ2-2; the D gene is possibly TRBD2 (6 bases). Trimming took off 5 bases at V and 4 bases at J, with 14 bases between the two ends. The CDR3 length is 15 residues. Written as DNA, the CDR3 is TGTGCCAGCAGTCCCCCGGGAGTAGGCACCGGGGAGCTGTTTTTT. Its translation: CASSPPGVGTGELFF.

This clonotype was counted ten times or more. The V and J genes are TRBV6-5 and TRBJ2-7; 7 bases line up with TRBD1. This CDR3 contains 17 residues. Germline CDR1 MNHEY, CDR2 SVGAGI. V trimming: 0 bases; J trimming: 7 bases; junction bases outside the gene matches: 15. CDR3 bases: TGTGCCAGCAGTTACTCGATTCAGCGACAGGGCCTTTGGGAGCAGTACTTC. Protein: CASSYSIQRQGLWEQYF.

The chain links TRBV29-1 to TRBJ2-7, with 11 bases identical to TRBD1. CDR3 size: 17 residues. V lost 1 base to trimming and J lost 4 bases; unmatched junction nucleotides: 12. Germline CDR1 reads SQVTM; CDR2 reads ANQGSEA. The CDR3 spells CSVEGPSRGQGGYEQYF. In DNA form, the CDR3 reads TGCAGCGTTGAAGGCCCGAGTAGGGGACAGGGGGGATACGAGCAGTACTTC.

This clonotype was observed a handful of times. The V and J genes are TRBV5-1 and TRBJ2-5; D might be TRBD1 (5 bases). This CDR3 comprises 15 residues. The V end lost 3 bases, the J end lost 0 bases, and 12 bases lay between the germline ends. Germline CDR1 SGHRS, CDR2 YFSETQ. The CDR3 protein is CASSSLQEYQETQYF. The CDR3 DNA reads TGCGCCAGCAGCTCCTTACAGGAGTACCAAGAGACCCAGTACTTC.

This clonotype was seen at least ten times. The chain joins TRBV6-1 to TRBJ2-1, with 10 bases aligning to TRBD2. The CDR3 totals 15 residues. V trimming: 2 bases; J trimming: 7 bases; junction bases outside the gene matches: 5. Germline loops: CDR1 MNHNS, CDR2 SASEGT. CDR3 residues: CASSEFLAGANEQFF. CDR3 nucleotide sequence: TGTGCCAGCAGTGAATTCCTAGCGGGAGCGAATGAGCAGTTCTTC.

This clonotype was observed many times. The chain links TRBV11-3 to TRBJ2-7; D not resolved. Looked up from germline, CDR1 is SGHNT and CDR2 is YENEEA. The CDR3 has 9 residues. The V and J ends lost 11 bases and 7 bases respectively, with 9 bases between them. CDR3 amino acids: CARRSEQYF. The CDR3 DNA is TGTGCCCGCCGTAGTGAGCAGTACTTC. Full variable domain (missing parts from reference TRBV11-3 and TRBJ2-7): EAGVVQSPRYKIIEKKQPVAFWCNPISGHNTLYWYLQNLGQGPELLIRYENEEAVDDSQLPKDRFSAERLKGVDSTLKIQPAELGDSAVYLCARRSEQYFGPGTRLTVT.

Turning to this clonotype: This could be a read error, since a much larger clone is one nucleotide away. V is TRBV7-7 and J is TRBJ2-2, with TRBD2 as a possible D gene (5 bases). The length of the CDR3 is 13 residues. CDR1 is SSHAT, CDR2 FNYEAQ, per germline (reference sequence). CDR3 region: CASSLESSGEQFF. Written as DNA, the CDR3 is TGTGCCAGCAGCTTAGAAAGTTCCGGGGAGCAGTTTTTT. The full variable domain, completed using reference TRBV7-7 and TRBJ2-2, is GAGVSQSPRYKVTKRGQDVTLRCDPISSHATLYWYQQALGQGPEFLTYFNYEAQPDKSGLPSDRFSAERPEGSISTLTIQRTEQRDSAMYRCASSLESSGEQFFGEGSRLTVL.

This rearrangement joins TRBV4-3 to TRBJ2-3; D is uncertain. Per germline, CDR1 LGHNA and CDR2 YSLEER. The CDR3 has 12 amino acids. With 2 bases removed from V and 11 bases from J, the gap between germline ends came to 11 bases. CDR3 residues: CASSQPRLEQYF. For the CDR3, the DNA is TGCGCCAGCAGCCAACCCCGCTTGGAGCAGTATTTT.

A remark on this clonotype: A much larger clone differs by one base, so this may be a read error. V gene TRBV6-5 combines with J gene TRBJ2-6; tentative D call: TRBD1 (5 bases). The CDR3 contains 15 residues. CDR1 is MNHEY, CDR2 SVGAGI, per germline. DNA of the CDR3: TGTGCCAGCAGCCTCCTGGTATCTGGGGCCAACGTCCTGTCTTTC. It is translated as CASSLLVSGANVLSF.

The chain links TRBV7-9 to TRBJ2-7, with TRBD1 matching over 9 bases. Germline V CDR1 and CDR2: SEHNR, FQNEAQ (reference sequence). The CDR3 runs 14 residues. Trimming took 4 bases from V and 7 from J; bases not matched to a gene: 8. In DNA form, the CDR3 reads TGTGCCAGCAGCTCCGGGACAGGGAGAAGTGAGCAGTACTTC. It encodes CASSSGTGRSEQYF.

V is TRBV13 and J is TRBJ2-7; the D is unclear. Germline assignment: CDR1 PRHDT and CDR2 FYEKMQ (reference sequence). The CDR3 has 15 residues. Trimming took off 5 bases at V and 3 bases at J, with 17 bases between the two ends. The chain's CDR3 is CASSPNRAPVYEQYF. In nucleotides, the CDR3 is TGTGCCAGCAGCCCTAACCGGGCTCCGGTCTACGAGCAGTACTTC. The full variable domain, with the rest looked up from reference TRBV13 and TRBJ2-7, is AAGVIQSPRHLIKEKRETATLKCYPIPRHDTVYWYQQGPGQDPQFLISFYEKMQSDKGSIPDRFSAQQFSDYHSELNMSSLELGDSALYFCASSPNRAPVYEQYFGPGTRLTVT.

The gene calls are TRBV20-1 and TRBJ2-3; weak D call: TRBD2 (7 bases). Germline CDR1 DFQATT, CDR2 SNEGSKA (reference sequence). This CDR3 contains 13 residues. CDR3 DNA sequence: TGCAGCGGTGACGGGGGGCGGCCAGATACGCAGTATTTT. Its protein product is CSGDGGRPDTQYF.

The table lists this clonotype with many counts. The rearrangement joins TRBV10-3 to TRBJ2-2; D gene uncertain. The CDR3 runs to 13 residues. The V gene lost 0 bases and the J gene lost 6 bases, with 5 bases spanning the gap. The germline V gene encodes CDR1 ENHRY and CDR2 SYGVKD. The CDR3 DNA reads as TGTGCCATCAGTGAGTCGGTCGCCGGGGAGCTGTTTTTT. This translates into CAISESVAGELFF.

This clonotype was detected a few times. Just one base apart from a much larger clone, this may be a read error. The gene calls are TRBV30 and TRBJ2-7; D is possibly TRBD1 or TRBD2 (6 bases each). The CDR3 runs to 13 residues. V gave up 5 bases and J gave up 7 bases, with 18 bases separating them. Germline CDR1 reads GTSNPN; CDR2 reads SVGIG (reference sequence). The CDR3 region has the DNA TGTGCCTGGTGTCCACAGGGACTCGGGGAGCAGTACTTC. It encodes CAWCPQGLGEQYF. Filled out from reference TRBV30 and TRBJ2-7, the complete variable domain reads SQTIHQWPATLVQPVGSPLSLECTVEGTSNPNLYWYRQAAGRGLQLLFYSVGIGQISSEVPQNLSASRPQDRQFILSSKKLLLSDSGFYLCAWCPQGLGEQYFGPGTRLTVT.

This chain uses TRBV11-2 with TRBJ2-3, with TRBD1 identical over 7 bases. Germline trimming cut 4 bases from V and 6 bases from J; bases unmatched to any gene: 13. Germline-derived CDR1 and CDR2 are SGHAT and FQNNGV. This CDR3 comprises 16 residues. The CDR3 region has the DNA TGTGCCAGCAGCTCCCGGGACAGTTACGATATGGATACGCAGTATTTT. Amino acid sequence: CASSSRDSYDMDTQYF.

This clonotype was found a few times. The chain combines TRBV19 with TRBJ2-3, with a tentative D call TRBD1 (6 bases). This CDR3 comprises 13 residues. The V gene's germline CDR1 is LNHDA and CDR2 SQIVND (reference sequence). Trimming pared 8 bases from V and 2 bases from J, leaving 11 bases between. CDR3 in amino acids: CASGWTVTDTQYF. The DNA of the CDR3 is TGTGCCAGTGGGTGGACAGTCACAGATACGCAGTATTTT.

This clonotype was recorded at least ten times. The chain carries TRBV29-1 and TRBJ2-7; TRBD2 matches 11 bases. Germline V gives CDR1 SQVTM, CDR2 ANQGSEA. V lost 5 bases and J lost 3; bases outside the gene matches: 6. This CDR3 is built from 14 residues. This chain's CDR3 is CSVRLLAGDYEQYF. The CDR3 nucleotides are TGCAGCGTTCGACTACTAGCGGGGGACTACGAGCAGTACTTC.

In this sample, this clonotype turned up many times. This chain links TRBV4-3 with TRBJ2-3, with D maybe TRBD1 (6 bases). Trimming shortened V by 0 bases and J by 0 bases, and 19 bases separated the two germline ends. Looked up from germline, CDR1 is LGHNA and CDR2 is YSLEER. This CDR3 comprises 19 residues. CDR3: CASSQDGTIDLSSTDTQYF. The CDR3, as DNA: TGCGCCAGCAGCCAAGATGGGACAATAGACCTCTCTAGCACAGATACGCAGTATTTT.